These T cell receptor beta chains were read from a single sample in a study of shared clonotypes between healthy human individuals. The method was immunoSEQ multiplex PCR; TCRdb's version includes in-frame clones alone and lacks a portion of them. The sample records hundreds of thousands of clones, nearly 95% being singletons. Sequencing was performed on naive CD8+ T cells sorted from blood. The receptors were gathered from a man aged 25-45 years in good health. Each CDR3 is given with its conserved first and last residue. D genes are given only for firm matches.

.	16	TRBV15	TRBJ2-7	TGTGCCACCAGCAGAGCGGAGGGCTACTACAACAACGAGCAGTACTTC	CATSRAEGYYNNEQYF
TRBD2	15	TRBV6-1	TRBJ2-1	TGTGCCAGCACCACTAGCGGGGGAAACTACAATGAGCAGTTCTTC	CASTTSGGNYNEQFF
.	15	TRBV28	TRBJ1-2	TGTGCCAGCAGTTTATCAGGGGCTAACTATTATGGCTACACCTTC	CASSLSGANYYGYTF
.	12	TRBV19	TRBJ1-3	TGTGCCAGACCCAAGCCTGGAAACACCATATATTTT	CARPKPGNTIYF
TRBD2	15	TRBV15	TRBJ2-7	TGTGCCACCAGCGAGGGACTAGCGGTTTCCTACGAGCAGTACTTC	CATSEGLAVSYEQYF
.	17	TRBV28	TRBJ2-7	TGTGCCAGCACCTCCACAGGGATGGTGCCGACCCGCTACGAGCAGTACTTC	CASTSTGMVPTRYEQYF
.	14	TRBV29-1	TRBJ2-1	TGCAGCGCCAAGACTGAGGGGTATTACAATGAGCAGTTCTTC	CSAKTEGYYNEQFF
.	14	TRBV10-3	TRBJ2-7	TGTGCCATCAGTGAGTCTAGCGGCGCCTACGAGCAGTACTTC	CAISESSGAYEQYF
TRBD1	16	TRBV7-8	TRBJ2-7	TGTGCCAGCAGCTTAGTTGGGACAGGGGGCGGAGGCGAGCAGTACTTC	CASSLVGTGGGGEQYF
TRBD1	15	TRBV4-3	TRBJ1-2	TGCGCCAGCAGCCGCGTCACAGGGGTGGACTATGGCTACACCTTC	CASSRVTGVDYGYTF
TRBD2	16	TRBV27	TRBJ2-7	TGTGCCAGCAGATCCCTGGGACTAGGGAAATCCTTCGAGCAGTACTTC	CASRSLGLGKSFEQYF
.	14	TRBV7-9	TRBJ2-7	TGTGCCAGCAGCTTAACAGGACCCATCTACGAGCAGTACTTC	CASSLTGPIYEQYF